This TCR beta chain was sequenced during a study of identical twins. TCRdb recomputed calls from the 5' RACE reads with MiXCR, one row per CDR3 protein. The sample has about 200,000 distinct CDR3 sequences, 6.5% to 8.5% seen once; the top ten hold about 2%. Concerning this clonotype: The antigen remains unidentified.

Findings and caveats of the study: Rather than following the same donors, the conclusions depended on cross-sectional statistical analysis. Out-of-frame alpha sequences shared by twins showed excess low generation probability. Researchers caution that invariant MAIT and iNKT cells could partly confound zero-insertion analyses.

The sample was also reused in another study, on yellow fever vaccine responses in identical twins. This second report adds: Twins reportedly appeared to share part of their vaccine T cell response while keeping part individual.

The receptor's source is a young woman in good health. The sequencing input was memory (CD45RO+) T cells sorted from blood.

The CDR3 sequence is CASSPEGARNQPQHF. The CDR3, as DNA: TGCGCCAGCAGCCCGGAGGGGGCCCGCAATCAGCCCCAGCATTTT. The J gene is TRBJ1-5, the V gene TRBV5-1; 7 nucleotides agree with TRBD1. V gave up 4 bases and J gave up 2 bases; unmatched junction bases: 6. CDR1 SGHRS and CDR2 YFSETQ come from the germline V gene. The CDR3 runs 15 residues.